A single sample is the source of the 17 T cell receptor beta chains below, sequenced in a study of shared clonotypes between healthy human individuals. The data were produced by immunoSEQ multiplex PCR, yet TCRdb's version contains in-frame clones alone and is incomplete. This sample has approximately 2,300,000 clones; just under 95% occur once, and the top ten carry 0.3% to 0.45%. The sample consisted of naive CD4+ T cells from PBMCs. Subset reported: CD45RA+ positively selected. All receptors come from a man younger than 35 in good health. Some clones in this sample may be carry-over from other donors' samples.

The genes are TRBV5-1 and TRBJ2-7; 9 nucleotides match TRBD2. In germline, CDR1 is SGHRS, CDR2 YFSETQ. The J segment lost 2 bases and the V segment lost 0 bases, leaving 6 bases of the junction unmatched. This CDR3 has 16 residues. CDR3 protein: CASSLATSGGTYEQYF. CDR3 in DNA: TGCGCCAGCAGCTTGGCGACTAGCGGAGGGACCTACGAGCAGTACTTC.

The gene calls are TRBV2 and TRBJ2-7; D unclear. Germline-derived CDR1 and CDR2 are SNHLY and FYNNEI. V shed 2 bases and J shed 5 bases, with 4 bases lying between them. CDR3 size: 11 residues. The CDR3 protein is CASSEFHEQYF. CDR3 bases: TGTGCCAGCAGTGAATTCCACGAGCAGTACTTC.

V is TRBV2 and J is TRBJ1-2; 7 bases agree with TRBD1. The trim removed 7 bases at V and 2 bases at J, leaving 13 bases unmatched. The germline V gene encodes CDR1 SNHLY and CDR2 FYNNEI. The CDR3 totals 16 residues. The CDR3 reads CASNQKPGTDNYGYTF. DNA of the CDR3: TGTGCCAGCAACCAAAAACCCGGGACAGACAACTATGGCTACACCTTC. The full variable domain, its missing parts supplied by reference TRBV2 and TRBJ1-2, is EPEVTQTPSHQVTQMGQEVILRCVPISNHLYFYWYRQILGQKVEFLVSFYNNEISEKSEIFDDQFSVERPDGSNFTLKIRSTKLEDSAMYFCASNQKPGTDNYGYTFGSGTRLTVV.

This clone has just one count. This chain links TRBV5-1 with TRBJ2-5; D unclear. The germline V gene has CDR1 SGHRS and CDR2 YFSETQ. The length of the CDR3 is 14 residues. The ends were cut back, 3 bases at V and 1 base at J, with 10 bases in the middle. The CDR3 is CASSYDTSQETQYF. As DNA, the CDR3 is TGCGCCAGCAGCTACGACACCTCCCAAGAGACCCAGTACTTC.

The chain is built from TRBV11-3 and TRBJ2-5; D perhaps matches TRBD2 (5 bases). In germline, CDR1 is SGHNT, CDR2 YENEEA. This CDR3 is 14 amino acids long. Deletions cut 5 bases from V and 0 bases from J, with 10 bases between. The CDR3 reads CASSPGRDQETQYF. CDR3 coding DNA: TGTGCCAGCAGCCCCGGGCGGGACCAAGAGACCCAGTACTTC.

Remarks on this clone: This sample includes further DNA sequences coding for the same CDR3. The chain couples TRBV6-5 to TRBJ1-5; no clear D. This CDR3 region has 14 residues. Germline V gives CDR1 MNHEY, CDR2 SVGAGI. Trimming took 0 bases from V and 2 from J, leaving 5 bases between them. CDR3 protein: CASSYSRGNQPQHF. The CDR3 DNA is TGTGCCAGCAGTTACTCGAGAGGCAATCAGCCCCAGCATTTT.

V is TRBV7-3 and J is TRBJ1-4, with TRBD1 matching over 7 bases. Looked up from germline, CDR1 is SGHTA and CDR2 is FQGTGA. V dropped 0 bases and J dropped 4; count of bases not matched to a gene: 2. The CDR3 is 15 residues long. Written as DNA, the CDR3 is TGTGCCAGCAGCTTAACGGGACAGTATAATGAAAAACTGTTTTTT. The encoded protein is CASSLTGQYNEKLFF.

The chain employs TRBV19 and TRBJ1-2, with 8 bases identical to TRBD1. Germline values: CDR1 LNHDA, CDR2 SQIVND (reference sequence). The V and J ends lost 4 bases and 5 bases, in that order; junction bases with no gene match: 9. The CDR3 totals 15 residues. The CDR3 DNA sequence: TGTGCCAGTAGTACCCAGTGGACAGGGAATTATGGCTACACCTTC. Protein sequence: CASSTQWTGNYGYTF.

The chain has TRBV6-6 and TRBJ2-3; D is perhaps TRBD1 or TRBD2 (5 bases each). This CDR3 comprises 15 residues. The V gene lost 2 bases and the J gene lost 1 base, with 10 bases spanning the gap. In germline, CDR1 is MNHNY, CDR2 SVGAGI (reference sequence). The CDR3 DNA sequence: TGTGCCAGCAGTTACCCCGGGACCGGCACAGATACGCAGTATTTT. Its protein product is CASSYPGTGTDTQYF.

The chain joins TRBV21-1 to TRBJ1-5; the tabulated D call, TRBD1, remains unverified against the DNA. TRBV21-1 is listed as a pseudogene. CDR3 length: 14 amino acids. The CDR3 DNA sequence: TGTGCCAGCAGCTGGACAGGGGGATATCAGCCCCAGCATTTT. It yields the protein CASSWTGGYQPQHF.

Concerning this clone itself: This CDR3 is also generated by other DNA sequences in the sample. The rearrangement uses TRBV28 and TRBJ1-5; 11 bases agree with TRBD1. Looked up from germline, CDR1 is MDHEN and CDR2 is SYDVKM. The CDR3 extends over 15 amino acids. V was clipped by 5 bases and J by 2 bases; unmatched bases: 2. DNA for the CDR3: TGTGCCAGCAGTACGGGACAGGGGGGCAATCAGCCCCAGCATTTT. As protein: CASSTGQGGNQPQHF.

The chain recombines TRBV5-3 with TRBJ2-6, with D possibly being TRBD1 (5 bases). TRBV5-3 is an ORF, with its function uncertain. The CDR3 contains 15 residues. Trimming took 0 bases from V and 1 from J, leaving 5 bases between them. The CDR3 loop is CARSLAGSGANVLTF. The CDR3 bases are TGTGCCAGAAGCTTGGCAGGGTCTGGGGCCAACGTCCTGACTTTC.

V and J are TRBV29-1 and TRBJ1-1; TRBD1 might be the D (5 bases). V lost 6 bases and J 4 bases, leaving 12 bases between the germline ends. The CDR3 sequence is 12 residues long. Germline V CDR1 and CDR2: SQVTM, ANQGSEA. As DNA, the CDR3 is TGCAGCGTGAAAAGTGGGGGCACTGAAGCTTTCTTT. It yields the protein CSVKSGGTEAFF.

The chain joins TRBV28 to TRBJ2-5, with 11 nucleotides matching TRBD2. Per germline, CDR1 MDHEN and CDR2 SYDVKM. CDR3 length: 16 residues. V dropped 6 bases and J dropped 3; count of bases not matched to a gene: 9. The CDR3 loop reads CASSPGTSGKEETQYF. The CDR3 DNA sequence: TGTGCCAGCAGCCCCGGGACTAGCGGAAAAGAAGAGACCCAGTACTTC.

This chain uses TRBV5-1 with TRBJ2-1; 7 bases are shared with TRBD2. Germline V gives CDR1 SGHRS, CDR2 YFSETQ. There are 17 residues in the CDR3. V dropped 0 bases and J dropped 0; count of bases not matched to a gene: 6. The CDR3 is CASSLAAGVSSYNEQFF. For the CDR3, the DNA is TGCGCCAGCAGCTTGGCGGCGGGAGTAAGCTCCTACAATGAGCAGTTCTTC.

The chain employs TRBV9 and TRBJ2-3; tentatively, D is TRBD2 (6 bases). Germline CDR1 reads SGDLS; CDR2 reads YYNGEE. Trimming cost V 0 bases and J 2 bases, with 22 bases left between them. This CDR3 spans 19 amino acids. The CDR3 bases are TGTGCCAGCAGCGTAGATGGGGGAGGCATACTCGGGGACACAGATACGCAGTATTTT. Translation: CASSVDGGGILGDTDTQYF.

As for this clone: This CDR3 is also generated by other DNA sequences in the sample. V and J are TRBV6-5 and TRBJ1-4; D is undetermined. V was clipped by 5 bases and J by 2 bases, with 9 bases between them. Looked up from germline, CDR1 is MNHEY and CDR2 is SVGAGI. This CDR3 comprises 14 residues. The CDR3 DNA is TGTGCCAGCAGTCCTGAAGGGACTAATGAAAAACTGTTTTTT. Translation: CASSPEGTNEKLFF.